This T cell receptor beta chain stems from a study of OX40 agonist ivuxolimab in advanced cancers. Study outcomes and limitations: There was clonal expansion of CD4+ and CD8+ blood T cells by week 6 at 0.1 to 3.0 mg/kg. Expanded clones belonging to CD8+ T cells outnumbered, on average, those of CD4+. Determination of antigen specificity was not performed for the expanded peripheral T cells.

Enrollment shut out patients with autoimmune disease history or systemic immunosuppression. A remark on this clone: Antigen specificity is unknown.

The data were produced by immunoSEQ multiplex PCR, yet TCRdb's version contains in-frame clones alone and is incomplete. The sample lists around 61,000 clones, 92% occurring once. This CDR3 has 15 residues. Germline CDR1 MNHEY, CDR2 SMNVEV (reference sequence). After removal of 4 bases from V and 0 bases from J, the junction contained 4 bases not matched to a gene. The rearrangement joins TRBV27 to TRBJ1-2; 8 bases line up with TRBD1. The sequences come from CD4+ or CD8+ T cells sorted from blood, collected in a trial of the OX40 agonist ivuxolimab. This TCR was recovered from an adult with an advanced solid tumor such as melanoma, head and neck, liver or kidney cancer. The CDR3: CASSYGQGANYGYTF. CDR3 nucleotides: TGTGCCAGCAGTTATGGACAGGGAGCTAACTATGGCTACACCTTC.